Following are 18 T cell receptor beta chains from one sample sequenced in a study of blood T cells in healthy people across ages (dated by TCRdb to 2013 to 2016). The method was 5' RACE. Instrument on record: Illumina HiSeq 2500. A second PCR of about 7 to 12 cycles was run with a J-beta primer mix and a sample-barcoded 5' primer. TCRdb reanalyzed the raw reads on its own, using fastp at Q25 for trimming and MiXCR for clone calling, and kept in-frame beta chains. Duplicate CDR3 protein sequences are folded into a single record with the most common DNA and genes. This sample comprises some 1.6 million distinct CDR3 sequences, about 31% of them detected only once. The ten most abundant clones make up around 11% of the sample. The sequenced sample was blood. The receptor source for this set is a woman between 25 and 40 years old in good health.

This clonotype was seen a handful of times. This sequence joins TRBV3-1 and TRBJ2-7, with TRBD2 as a possible D gene (6 bases). Germline values: CDR1 LGHDT, CDR2 YNNKEL (reference sequence). The germline V and J ends were trimmed by 4 bases and 7 bases, with 17 bases remaining between them. The CDR3 runs 14 residues. CDR3 DNA: TGTGCCAGCAGCCCCCACGGGGGTACGAAGGAGCAGTACTTC. It yields the protein CASSPHGGTKEQYF.

The chain joins TRBV25-1 to TRBJ1-4, with D possibly TRBD1 on 6 matching bases. Germline V gene sequence: CDR1 MGHDK, CDR2 SYGVNS. The CDR3 is made up of 16 amino acids. V lost 1 base to trimming and J lost 7 bases, with 16 bases between them. CDR3 loop: CASSESQGRLGEKLFF. The CDR3 bases are TGTGCCAGCAGTGAATCCCAGGGGAGGCTTGGTGAAAAACTGTTTTTT.

This clonotype was counted only a few times. The chain employs TRBV29-1 and TRBJ2-5, with TRBD1 matching over 7 bases. Germline CDR1 reads SQVTM; CDR2 reads ANQGSEA. With V trimmed by 5 bases and J by 5 bases, 8 bases remained unmatched. This CDR3 comprises 13 residues. CDR3 in DNA: TGCAGCGTTAGGTGGGACAGTTGGGAGACCCAGTACTTC. Translated: CSVRWDSWETQYF.

The genes are TRBV20-1 and TRBJ1-6, with a weak D call TRBD1 (6 bases). In germline, CDR1 is DFQATT, CDR2 SNEGSKA (reference sequence). Trimming stripped 3 bases from V and 8 bases from J, with 11 bases between. The CDR3 length is 13 residues. The CDR3 coding sequence is TGCAGTGCTAGTGGCGGGGGCGATTCACCCCTCCACTTT. Residues: CSASGGGDSPLHF.

In its sample, this clonotype was seen a few times. This chain uses TRBV30 with TRBJ2-7; D remains unclear. V was clipped by 1 base and J by 5 bases, with 6 bases between them. Germline V gene data show CDR1 as GTSNPN and CDR2 as SVGIG (reference sequence). There are 11 residues in the CDR3. The CDR3 DNA follows: TGTGCCTGGAGTGACTTTAACGAGCAGTACTTC. Residues: CAWSDFNEQYF.

The V call is TRBV20-1, the J call TRBJ2-7, with 8 bases that match TRBD1. Germline lookup yields CDR1 DFQATT and CDR2 SNEGSKA (reference sequence). V shed 6 bases, J shed 5 bases, and the junction held 9 bases outside the gene matches. This CDR3 has 13 residues. CDR3 coding DNA: TGCAGTGCCCCGCGGACAGGGAAGGACGAGCAGTACTTC. Protein: CSAPRTGKDEQYF.

This clonotype was counted many times. This chain uses TRBV7-3 with TRBJ2-1; TRBD1 matches at 9 bases. Germline loops: CDR1 SGHTA, CDR2 FQGTGA. The V and J ends lost 5 bases and 4 bases, in that order; junction bases with no gene match: 9. The CDR3 runs 16 residues. The CDR3 DNA reads as TGTGCCAGCAGCCCTTCGGGACAGGGAATATACAATGAGCAGTTCTTC. Its translation is CASSPSGQGIYNEQFF.

The gene calls are TRBV18 and TRBJ2-1; 13 bases match TRBD2. CDR3 length: 16 amino acids. Germline V gene data show CDR1 as KGHSH and CDR2 as LQKENI. The trim removed 3 bases at V and 6 bases at J, leaving 5 bases unmatched. The CDR3: CASSPPRLAGGNEQFF. In DNA form, the CDR3 reads TGTGCCAGCTCACCGCCTAGACTAGCGGGGGGCAATGAGCAGTTCTTC.

This clonotype was counted once. This sequence joins TRBV7-2 and TRBJ1-5; a weak D match, TRBD1 (6 bases). CDR3 length: 15 amino acids. Germline CDR1 is SGHTA and CDR2 is FQGNSA. Trimming took 6 bases from V and 1 from J, leaving 13 bases between them. Here the CDR3 reads CASRLRTESNQPQHF. The CDR3 nucleotides read TGTGCCAGCAGACTCCGGACAGAGAGCAATCAGCCCCAGCATTTT. The whole variable domain, filled in from reference TRBV7-2 and TRBJ1-5, reads GAGVSQSPSNKVTEKGKDVELRCDPISGHTALYWYRQSLGQGLEFLIYFQGNSAPDKSGLPSDRFSAERTGGSVSTLTIQRTQQEDSAVYLCASRLRTESNQPQHFGDGTRLSIL.

On this clonotype: A much more abundant neighbour one base away suggests this may be a read error. The V gene is TRBV7-8, the J gene TRBJ1-1; D gene ambiguous. The CDR3 runs to 13 residues. Germline V gene lookup returns CDR1 SGHVS and CDR2 FQNEAQ. DNA of the CDR3: TGTGCCAGCAGCTTATATGGGAACACTGAAGTTTTCTTT. It translates to CASSLYGNTEVFF.

The chain carries TRBV10-3 and TRBJ2-3, with TRBD1 as a possible D gene (6 bases). Germline V gene sequence: CDR1 ENHRY, CDR2 SYGVKD. Trimming took off 4 bases at V and 0 bases at J, with 11 bases between the two ends. CDR3 length equals 15 residues. CDR3 nucleotide sequence: TGTGCCATCAGTGGGGGGACACACAGCACAGATACGCAGTATTTT. Translation: CAISGGTHSTDTQYF.

This clonotype was observed a handful of times. This chain uses TRBV20-1 with TRBJ1-6; the D is unclear. V was cut by 8 bases and J by 1 base, with 12 bases left in between. Germline V gives CDR1 DFQATT, CDR2 SNEGSKA (reference sequence). The CDR3 sequence is 14 residues long. The CDR3 DNA reads TGCAGTCCGACGCCGGTGTCCTATAATTCACCCCTCCACTTT. It is translated as CSPTPVSYNSPLHF.

In regard to this clonotype: This could be a read error, since a much larger clone is one nucleotide away. This sequence joins TRBV4-1 and TRBJ2-7; 12 bases are shared with TRBD2. V lost 0 bases, J lost 9 bases, and 6 bases stayed unmatched. Germline V gene sequence: CDR1 MGHRA, CDR2 YSYEKL. This CDR3 region has 15 residues. The DNA of the CDR3 is TGCGCCAGCAGCCAAGAAAGGACTAGCGGGGATTCGCAGTACTTC. This encodes CASSQERTSGDSQYF.

The V gene is TRBV6-6, the J gene TRBJ2-7, with 8 positions matching TRBD1. The CDR3 extends over 14 amino acids. Germline-derived CDR1 and CDR2 are MNHNY and SVGAGI (reference sequence). Trimming removed 6 bases from V and 3 bases from J; junction bases left unmatched: 7. CDR3 region: CASREQGANYEQYF. The CDR3 nucleotides are TGTGCCAGCAGAGAGCAGGGGGCGAACTACGAGCAGTACTTC.

This chain connects TRBV4-2 to TRBJ2-1, with TRBD2 identical over 13 bases. There are 16 residues in the CDR3. The V segment lost 2 bases and the J segment 6 bases; nucleotides outside the gene matches: 4. CDR1 LGHNA and CDR2 YNFKEQ come from the germline V gene. In DNA form, the CDR3 reads TGTGCCAGCAGCCAAACTAGCGGGGGGGTTGCCAATGAGCAGTTCTTC. It translates to CASSQTSGGVANEQFF.

This clonotype was seen at least ten times. The rearrangement joins TRBV18 to TRBJ2-5; no clear D. The germline V gene has CDR1 KGHSH and CDR2 LQKENI. V was cut by 3 bases and J by 1 base, with 12 bases left in between. The CDR3 spans 15 residues. This CDR3 is CASSPGHPSQETQYF. DNA of the CDR3: TGTGCCAGCTCACCCGGGCACCCAAGCCAAGAGACCCAGTACTTC.

V usage is TRBV20-1 and J usage is TRBJ2-5; the match to TRBD2 covers 8 bases. The better agreement between TRBJ2-7 and the DNA end casts doubt on the J call. The CDR3 spans 14 residues. Germline V lookup: CDR1 DFQATT, CDR2 SNEGSKA (reference sequence). The CDR3 region is CSAYRRGEDYEQYF. The DNA of the CDR3 is TGCAGTGCGTATAGGCGGGGGGAAGACTACGAGCAGTACTTC.

This clonotype showed up many times. This chain links TRBV5-1 with TRBJ2-6; D may be TRBD1 (6 bases). CDR1 is SGHRS and CDR2 is YFSETQ in the germline V gene. The CDR3 is made up of 18 amino acids. V dropped 4 bases and J dropped 0 bases, with 17 bases sitting between them. The CDR3, as DNA: TGCGCCAGCAGCAAGCAAGGACAGACCTCCTCTGGGGCCAACGTCCTGACTTTC. Its protein product is CASSKQGQTSSGANVLTF.